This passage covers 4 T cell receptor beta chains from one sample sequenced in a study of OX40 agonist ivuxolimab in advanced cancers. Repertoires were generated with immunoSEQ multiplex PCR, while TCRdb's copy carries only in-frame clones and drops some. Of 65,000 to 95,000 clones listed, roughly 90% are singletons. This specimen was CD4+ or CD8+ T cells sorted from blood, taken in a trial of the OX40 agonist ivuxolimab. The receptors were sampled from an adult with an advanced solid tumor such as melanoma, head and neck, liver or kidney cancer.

DNA of the CDR3: TGTGCCAGCAGCCAGGGACTAGCGGGAGTCCACGAGCAGTACTTC. It specifies CASSQGLAGVHEQYF. V usage is TRBV9 and J usage is TRBJ2-7, with 14 bases matching TRBD2. Unmatched junction bases numbered 5, after V lost 4 bases and J lost 5 bases. This CDR3 is built from 15 residues. Germline V CDR1 and CDR2: SGDLS, YYNGEE. Complete variable domain (other parts from reference TRBV9 and TRBJ2-7): DSGVTQTPKHLITATGQRVTLRCSPRSGDLSVYWYQQSLDQGLQFLIQYYNGEERAKGNILERFSAQQFPDLHSELNLSSLELGDSALYFCASSQGLAGVHEQYFGPGTRLTVT.

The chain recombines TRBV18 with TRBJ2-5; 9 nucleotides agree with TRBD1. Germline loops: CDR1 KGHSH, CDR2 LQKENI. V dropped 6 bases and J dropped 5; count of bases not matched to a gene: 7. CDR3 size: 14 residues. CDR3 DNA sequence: TGTGCCAGCTCCCTCGACAGGGGGTCGGAGACCCAGTACTTC. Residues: CASSLDRGSETQYF.

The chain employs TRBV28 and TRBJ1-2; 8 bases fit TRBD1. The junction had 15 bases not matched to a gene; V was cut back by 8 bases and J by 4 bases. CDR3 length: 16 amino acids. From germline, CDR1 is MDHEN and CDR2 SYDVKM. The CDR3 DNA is TGTGCCAGCGCCCGGGTCGGACAGGGCTTTGGCTATGGCTACACCTTC. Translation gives CASARVGQGFGYGYTF.

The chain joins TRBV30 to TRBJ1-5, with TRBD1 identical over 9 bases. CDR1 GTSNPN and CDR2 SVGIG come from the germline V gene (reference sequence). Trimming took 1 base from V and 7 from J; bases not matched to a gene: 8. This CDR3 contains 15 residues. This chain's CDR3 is CAWSGPDRGGQPQHF. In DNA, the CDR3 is TGTGCCTGGAGTGGACCAGACAGGGGGGGACAGCCCCAGCATTTT.